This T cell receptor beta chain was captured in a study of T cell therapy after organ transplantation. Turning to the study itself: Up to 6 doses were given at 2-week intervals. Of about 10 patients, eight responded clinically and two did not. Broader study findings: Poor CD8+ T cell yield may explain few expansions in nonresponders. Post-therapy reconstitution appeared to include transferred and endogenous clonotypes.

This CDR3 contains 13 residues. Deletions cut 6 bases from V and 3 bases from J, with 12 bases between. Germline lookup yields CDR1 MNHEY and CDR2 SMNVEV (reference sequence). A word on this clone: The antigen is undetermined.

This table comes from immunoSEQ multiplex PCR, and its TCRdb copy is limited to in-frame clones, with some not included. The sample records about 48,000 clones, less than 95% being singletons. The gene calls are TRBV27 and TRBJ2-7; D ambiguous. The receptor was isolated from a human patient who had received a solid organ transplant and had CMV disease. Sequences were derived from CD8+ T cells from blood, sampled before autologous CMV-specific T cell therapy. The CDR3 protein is CASRIGQGYEQYF. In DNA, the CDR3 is TGTGCCAGCAGAATAGGTCAAGGCTACGAGCAGTACTTC.